This entry lists 12 T cell receptor beta chains sequenced from one sample in a study of vaccination effects on CD4 cells after COVID-19. After expansion with viral peptide pools in the ViraFEST assay, antigen-specific CD4+ T cells were sequenced. Subsequent to roughly 10 days of culture, CD4+ T cells were isolated. All vaccine recipients tested negative for nucleocapsid antibodies and had never contracted SARS-CoV-2 infection. Assay: immunoSEQ multiplex PCR; the TCRdb copy retains only in-frame clones and omits some. The sample includes about 24,000 clones, 65% to 75% of them seen just once. These receptors have no identified antigens. Sequencing was performed on CD4+ T cells from PBMCs cultured with SARS-CoV-2 spike peptides, taken before COVID-19 vaccination. These receptors were obtained from a human donor who received a COVID-19 vaccine.

This clone appeared a few times. The chain carries TRBV6-4 and TRBJ1-2; a possible D gene is TRBD1 (5 bases). The germline CDR1 and CDR2 sequences are MRHNA and SNTAGT. V shed 2 bases and J shed 2 bases, with 6 bases lying between them. CDR3 length equals 13 residues. The CDR3 protein is CASSDRDNYGYTF. For the CDR3, the DNA is TGTGCCAGCAGTGACCGGGACAACTATGGCTACACCTTC.

The chain combines TRBV4-1 with TRBJ2-2; TRBD1 or TRBD2 may be the D gene (5 bases each). V was cut by 1 base and J by 3 bases, with 15 bases left in between. The CDR3 runs 17 residues. Per the germline V gene, CDR1 is MGHRA and CDR2 is YSYEKL. CDR3: CASSQGNQGPHTGELFF. The DNA of the CDR3 is TGCGCCAGCAGCCAAGGGAATCAGGGACCCCACACCGGGGAGCTGTTTTTT.

The chain couples TRBV7-9 to TRBJ2-2; 10 positions agree with TRBD2. Germline trimming cut 5 bases from V and 4 bases from J; bases unmatched to any gene: 7. Germline loops: CDR1 SEHNR, CDR2 FQNEAQ (reference sequence). The CDR3 is 16 residues long. The CDR3 loop is CASSPPSGRITGELFF. The CDR3 DNA is TGTGCCAGCAGCCCCCCTAGCGGGAGAATCACCGGGGAGCTGTTTTTT.

The chain combines TRBV6-1 with TRBJ2-3, with D uncertain. This CDR3 region has 16 residues. Germline V gene sequence: CDR1 MNHNS, CDR2 SASEGT. Between the trimmed V and J ends, which lost 2 bases and 1 base, there was a span of 13 bases. CDR3 amino acids: CASSESGVTGTDTQYF. The CDR3 nucleotides read TGTGCCAGCAGTGAATCGGGCGTCACCGGCACAGATACGCAGTATTTT.

J is TRBJ2-2 and V is TRBV9, with 15 positions matching TRBD2. There are 19 residues in the CDR3. V shed 4 bases, J shed 4 bases, and the junction held 11 bases outside the gene matches. CDR1 and CDR2 from the germline V gene are SGDLS and YYNGEE. CDR3 sequence reads: CASSSPRTSGGVGTGELFF. The DNA of the CDR3 is TGTGCCAGCAGCTCACCCCGGACTAGCGGGGGGGTTGGCACCGGGGAGCTGTTTTTT.

This chain links TRBV19 with TRBJ1-1; no firm D call. This CDR3 contains 19 residues. V dropped 0 bases and J dropped 0 bases, with 20 bases sitting between them. CDR1 is LNHDA, CDR2 SQIVND, per germline (reference sequence). The chain's CDR3 is CASSIDPLGLGSMNTEAFF. CDR3 coding DNA: TGTGCCAGTAGTATAGATCCGCTAGGGCTCGGGTCCATGAACACTGAAGCTTTCTTT.

The V and J genes are TRBV3-1 (or the pseudogene TRBV3-2) and TRBJ1-2; D call uncertain. Trimming cost V 0 bases and J 8 bases, with 7 bases left between them. This CDR3 is 12 amino acids long. The germline V gene encodes CDR1 LGHDT and CDR2 YNNKEL (reference sequence). The CDR3 loop is CASSQDERGYTF. DNA for the CDR3: TGTGCCAGCAGCCAAGATGAGAGGGGCTACACCTTC.

DNA of the CDR3: TGTGCCAGCAGCGTAGAGGGAGGGTTTAGCACTGAAGCTTTCTTT. This encodes CASSVEGGFSTEAFF. V gene TRBV9 combines with J gene TRBJ1-1; no clear D gene. Germline CDR1 SGDLS, CDR2 YYNGEE. The CDR3 sequence is 15 residues long. Trimming took off 0 bases at V and 4 bases at J, with 13 bases between the two ends.

The chain combines TRBV6-1 with TRBJ2-2; D is ambiguous. Germline lookup yields CDR1 MNHNS and CDR2 SASEGT. The germline V and J ends were trimmed by 1 base and 0 bases, with 6 bases remaining between them. The length of the CDR3 is 15 residues. In nucleotides, the CDR3 is TGTGCCAGCAGTGAAGTATTTGCGAACACCGGGGAGCTGTTTTTT. Translated, it gives CASSEVFANTGELFF.

The genes are TRBV15 and TRBJ2-3; perhaps TRBD2 as D (6 bases). CDR3 length equals 18 residues. Trimming removed 3 bases from V and 2 bases from J, with 21 bases in between. CDR1 and CDR2 (germline): LNHNV, YYDKDF (reference sequence). The CDR3 region is CATSRLASAGGNTDTQYF. CDR3 DNA: TGTGCCACCAGCAGGCTGGCTTCAGCGGGTGGTAACACAGATACGCAGTATTTT.

This clone showed up just once. The chain links TRBV6-6 to TRBJ1-2; D is ambiguous. The V end was cut by 7 bases, the J end by 3 bases, with 15 bases between. CDR3 length: 14 residues. Germline CDR1 MNHNY, CDR2 SVGAGI (reference sequence). CDR3 sequence reads: CASTPAEGDYGYTF. The CDR3 region has the DNA TGTGCCAGCACCCCCGCGGAGGGAGACTATGGCTACACCTTC.

This chain links TRBV28 with TRBJ1-2; 8 bases match TRBD1. V gave up 5 bases and J gave up 2 bases; unmatched junction bases: 4. Germline CDR1 reads MDHEN; CDR2 reads SYDVKM. The CDR3 extends over 14 amino acids. The CDR3 nucleotides read TGTGCCAGCAGTATGGGACAGGAGAACTATGGCTACACCTTC. Translated, it gives CASSMGQENYGYTF.